One sample yielded the 8 T cell receptor beta chains listed below, sequenced in a study of cytomegalovirus exposure and HLA in healthy donors. 13 Jbeta primers and 60 Vbeta primers were used for the PCR. Sequencing used immunoSEQ multiplex PCR; TCRdb keeps in-frame clones, though not all of them. Of some 170,000 clones listed, 70% to 80% are singletons. Sequenced material: PBMCs. The receptor set was obtained from a man in his 60s in good health and CMV-seronegative.

This chain joins TRBV19 and TRBJ2-3; tentatively, D is TRBD2 (6 bases). The V gene lost 7 bases and the J gene lost 0 bases, with 14 bases spanning the gap. This CDR3 has 15 residues. The germline gives CDR1 LNHDA, CDR2 SQIVND (reference sequence). The chain's CDR3 is CASTSPAGSTDTQYF. As DNA, the CDR3 is TGTGCCAGTACCTCTCCTGCGGGAAGCACAGATACGCAGTATTTT.

This sequence joins TRBV15 and TRBJ2-7; TRBD1 agrees at 9 bases. This CDR3 is 15 amino acids long. Germline-derived CDR1 and CDR2 are LNHNV and YYDKDF (reference sequence). V lost 2 bases and J lost 4; bases outside the gene matches: 6. The CDR3 protein is CATSRTAGTGYEQYF. CDR3 nucleotide sequence: TGTGCCACCAGCAGAACTGCCGGGACAGGGTACGAGCAGTACTTC.

V usage is TRBV23-1 and J usage is TRBJ2-1; 10 nucleotides line up with TRBD1. TRBV23-1 qualifies as an ORF whose function is uncertain. The CDR3 has 17 residues. J gave up 5 bases and V 5 bases, and 12 bases lay outside the gene matches. For the CDR3, the DNA is TGCGCCAGCAGTATACCCCGTGGGACAGGGGAACACAATGAGCAGTTCTTC. Protein: CASSIPRGTGEHNEQFF.

Points on this clone: A junction boundary mismatches the germline segment, possibly from a read error. This chain joins TRBV7-9 and TRBJ2-1; tentative D call: TRBD2 (5 bases). Germline V gives CDR1 SEHNR, CDR2 FQNEAQ (reference sequence). CDR3 length: 15 amino acids. The CDR3 nucleotides read TGTTCCAGCAGCTCCTGGGAGACCTCCTACAATGAGCAGTTCTTC. Translation: CSSSSWETSYNEQFF.

The chain joins TRBV5-1 to TRBJ2-5, with 10 bases aligning to TRBD2. The CDR3 length is 15 residues. V was clipped by 3 bases and J by 7 bases; unmatched bases: 9. Germline CDR1 is SGHRS and CDR2 is YFSETQ. This CDR3 reads CASSSSGGAAGTQYF. The CDR3 nucleotides read TGCGCCAGCAGCTCGAGCGGGGGGGCGGCTGGGACCCAGTACTTC.

The chain has TRBV2 and TRBJ2-5, with D perhaps matching TRBD2 (5 bases). The assigned J gene may be wrong: the sequence end matches TRBJ2-7 better. The CDR3 has 15 amino acids. Germline assignment: CDR1 SNHLY and CDR2 FYNNEI. This CDR3 reads CASSESADSSYEQYF. CDR3 bases: TGTGCCAGCAGTGAATCAGCGGATAGCTCCTACGAGCAGTACTTC.

The chain employs TRBV6-5 and TRBJ1-2, with a possible D match to TRBD1 (6 bases). V was cut by 2 bases and J by 8 bases, with 18 bases left in between. The CDR3 has 15 amino acids. CDR1 and CDR2 (germline): MNHEY, SVGAGI. The CDR3 is CASSYVGPIQGGYTF. The DNA of the CDR3 is TGTGCCAGCAGTTACGTGGGCCCTATCCAGGGGGGCTACACCTTC.

The genes are TRBV28 and TRBJ2-1; 9 positions agree with TRBD1. The CDR3 totals 15 residues. Looked up from germline, CDR1 is MDHEN and CDR2 is SYDVKM. Germline trimming cut 3 bases from V and 7 bases from J; bases unmatched to any gene: 7. The CDR3 DNA is TGTGCCAGCAGTTTCACGGACAGGGGTGCGAATGAGCAGTTCTTC. Its translation is CASSFTDRGANEQFF.